The present T cell receptor beta chain was sequenced within a study of T cell responses to AZD1222 COVID-19 vaccine. Assay used: immunoSEQ multiplex PCR; TCRdb lists only in-frame clones, some missing. The sample lists tens of thousands of clones, 85% to 90% occurring once. The material sequenced was peripheral blood, taken on day 0 of AZD1222 vaccination. The receptor's source is an adult in good health.

CDR3 amino acids: CASQREGSYEQYF. CDR3 nucleotide sequence: TGCGCCAGCCAGCGGGAGGGCTCCTACGAGCAGTACTTC. The chain employs TRBV4-1 and TRBJ2-7; 10 positions agree with TRBD2. This CDR3 is built from 13 residues. CDR1 MGHRA and CDR2 YSYEKL come from the germline V gene. V lost 8 bases, J lost 0 bases, and 1 base stayed unmatched.